This TCR beta chain was identified during a study of TIL therapy for anti-PD-1-resistant metastatic lung cancer. Study-level background: Tumors had a median PD-L1 proportion score of 6%. Median tumor mutation burden was 1.5 mutations per megabase.

The CDR3 extends over 15 amino acids. The V gene lost 0 bases and the J gene lost 4 bases, with 10 bases spanning the gap. Germline CDR1 SGHDT, CDR2 YYEEEE. Time point here: pre-treatment sample, taken before nivolumab and TIL therapy. This was the immunoSEQ v3 assay. Libraries were sequenced to around 2 million read pairs (survey) or about 5-6 million (deep). Data came from immunoSEQ multiplex PCR; TCRdb stores just in-frame clones and leaves some out. Altogether approximately 45,000 clones are present, roughly 78% being singletons, with the ten largest covering about 16%. This clone was picked up one time.

J is TRBJ2-2 and V is TRBV5-6; possible D gene TRBD1, 5 bases. This sample comprised blood, obtained at baseline. This clonotype was obtained from a man aged 65 to 79 with non-small cell lung cancer. The CDR3 nucleotides read TGTGCCAGCAGCTTGGTAGGGGCTAGCACCGGGGAGCTGTTTTTT. This gives the protein CASSLVGASTGELFF.